A selection of T cell receptor beta chains follows, all from one sample in a study of CD8 T cells in Susac syndrome. MiXCR, applied by TCRdb to the immunoSEQ multiplex PCR reads, yields one record per CDR3 protein. The repertoire holds approximately 100,000 distinct CDR3 sequences, with about nine tenths as singletons. The sample comprised CD4+ T cells from PBMCs. These receptors originate from a human donor in good health. Each CDR3 is given without its conserved first and last residue. The D gene is left open where the match is weak.

D	V	J	CDR3
NA	TRBV6-4	TRBJ2-3	ASSDSRRATDTQY
NA	TRBV13	TRBJ2-1	AMGGGYNEQF
NA	TRBV29-1	TRBJ1-2	SVTDRSGFYGYT
NA	TRBV3-1	TRBJ1-2	ASSQDPRADYGYT
NA	TRBV13	TRBJ2-1	ASSARVREQF
TRBD2	TRBV18	TRBJ2-1	ASSPPLAGGTYNEQF
NA	TRBV7-9	TRBJ1-5	ASSFPGEIQPQH
TRBD1	TRBV11-2	TRBJ2-7	ASRQDRGAGYEQY
NA	TRBV19	TRBJ1-2	ATQRRGDYGYT
TRBD2	TRBV20-1	TRBJ2-1	SATGTSGGFSSYNEQF
NA	TRBV9	TRBJ2-7	ASSAETGTYEQY
TRBD2	TRBV2	TRBJ2-1	ASSLRLAGEQF
TRBD1	TRBV20-1	TRBJ1-5	SARGQGNQPQH
TRBD1	TRBV6-4	TRBJ2-2	ASSAQGASATGELF
NA	TRBV6-2/TRBV6-3	TRBJ1-5	ASGQANQPQH
NA	TRBV20-1	TRBJ1-5	SARGGTANQPQH
TRBD1	TRBV3-1	TRBJ2-7	ASSQERDRSYEQY
NA	TRBV20-1	TRBJ1-2	SADRQSYGYT
TRBD1	TRBV11-2	TRBJ2-3	ASSYGQGGDTQY
TRBD1	TRBV5-4	TRBJ1-2	ASRRDRVLLNYGYT
NA	TRBV3-1	TRBJ1-1	ASSQDSLDRFLNTEAF
NA	TRBV29-1	TRBJ1-3	SVEEGNTIY
NA	TRBV2	TRBJ1-3	ASSGIPDGNTIY
NA	TRBV29-1	TRBJ1-1	SVRVANTEAF
TRBD2	TRBV29-1	TRBJ2-7	SVEDQRSGDYEQY
TRBD1	TRBV4-1	TRBJ1-2	ASSHRGQDGYT
NA	TRBV28	TRBJ1-1	ASRDNTEAF
NA	TRBV12-2	TRBJ1-1	ASRPLPTVLNTEAF
NA	TRBV4-3	TRBJ2-2	ASSQERNTGELF
TRBD1	TRBV29-1	TRBJ1-1	SVTGGLLTEAF
TRBD1	TRBV27	TRBJ1-2	ASSSWGQGFLGYT
TRBD1	TRBV30	TRBJ1-2	AWSSGGVRYGYT
NA	TRBV5-1	TRBJ1-1	ASSLEYRLTFGNTEAF
NA	TRBV25-1	TRBJ2-7	ASSPPEGSYEQY
TRBD2	TRBV4-3	TRBJ2-1	ASSQDPGGPYNEQF
NA	TRBV7-2	TRBJ2-7	ASSPRTRGGYTYEQY
NA	TRBV15	TRBJ1-2	ATSGGYSNYGYT